The source of this T cell receptor beta chain is a study of beta chain features in type 1 diabetes. Study-level results: For Type 1 diabetes patients, all four CD4+ subsets carried TCRB CDR3s that were moderately but significantly shorter.

This clone was counted only a few times. Its specificity is unknown. Germline V CDR1 and CDR2: MDHEN, SYDVKM. V was clipped by 5 bases and J by 2 bases, with 10 bases between them. The CDR3 spans 14 residues. Reverse transcribing all isolated RNA meant expressed TCRB transcripts were sequenced. Clones were read by immunoSEQ multiplex PCR, and TCRdb kept only the in-frame ones, dropping some. This sample has around 260,000 clones, with about a fifth found just once. The source material was naive CD4+ T cells from blood. V gene TRBV28 combines with J gene TRBJ1-5; D is uncertain. The clonotype comes from a woman aged 35 to 49 with type 1 diabetes. This CDR3 is CASSVQTGNQPQHF. The CDR3 DNA is TGTGCCAGCAGTGTTCAAACTGGCAATCAGCCCCAGCATTTT. Combining the CDR3 with reference TRBV28 and TRBJ1-5 gives the whole variable domain DVKVTQSSRYLVKRTGEKVFLECVQDMDHENMFWYRQDPGLGLRLIYFSYDVKMKEKGDIPEGYSVSREKKERFSLILESASTNQTSMYLCASSVQTGNQPQHFGDGTRLSIL.